This T cell receptor (beta chain) originates from a study of T cells in Graves' hyperthyroidism and ophthalmopathy. RNA transcripts yielded amplified TCR beta CDR3 regions. The TCR CDR3 was amplified in a first-round RT-PCR using the HTBI primer set. TCRdb used MiXCR to reprocess the multiplex PCR reads, holding one entry per CDR3 protein. The sample includes 500,000 to 800,000 distinct CDR3 sequences, nearly 45% seen only once; the top ten take 7% to 7.5%. Looked up from germline, CDR1 is MNHEY and CDR2 is SVGAGI. This CDR3 has 14 residues. V was cut by 5 bases and J by 5 bases, with 12 bases left in between. In regard to this clonotype: Its antigen remains unknown.

A patient was excluded if there was uncontrolled infection, other autoimmune disease, pregnancy or lactation. The diagnoses drew upon clinical symptoms, serum thyroxine and TRAb, thyroid ultrasound and orbital computed tomography. Study conclusions and caveats: Ophthalmopathy was predicted by the model a median of about 6.5 months ahead of onset. Researchers found most expanded thyroid clonotypes above 0.001 in blood as well.

The rearrangement joins TRBV6-5 to TRBJ2-2, with a weak D call TRBD1 (5 bases). This TCR was recovered from an adult man with Graves' disease, either hyperthyroidism or ophthalmopathy (not recorded which). Material for sequencing was peripheral blood or thyroid tissue (not recorded which). In DNA form, the CDR3 reads TGTGCCAGCAGTACTACGACAGTTACCGGGGAGCTGTTTTTT. Residues: CASSTTTVTGELFF.